Listed below are T cell receptor beta chains from one sample, sequenced in a study of early T cells in non-severe SARS-CoV-2 infection. TCRdb re-called the 5' RACE reads through MiXCR, storing one row per CDR3 protein. The sample gives around 30,000 distinct CDR3 sequences, 4% to 5% of which show up once; 4.4% is in the top ten. Sequenced: whole blood. The receptors come from an adult who was a healthcare worker with PCR-confirmed SARS-CoV-2 infection or an uninfected control (not recorded which). Each CDR3 is given with its conserved first and last residue. The D gene is left open where the match is weak. For some rows the clone size is stated as once, few or many, or as a class when expanded; others skip it.

D gene: .
V gene: TRBV18
clone size: many
J gene: TRBJ2-4
CDR3 protein: CASSRIGGFGNIQYF
CDR3 DNA: TGTGCCAGCTCACGAATAGGAGGTTTCGGAAACATTCAGTACTTC

D gene: .
V gene: TRBV9
clone size: .
J gene: TRBJ2-2
CDR3 protein: CASSVVPTGELFF
CDR3 DNA: TGTGCCAGCAGCGTAGTACCCACCGGGGAGCTGTTTTTT

D gene: TRBD1
V gene: TRBV20-1
clone size: few
J gene: TRBJ2-7
CDR3 protein: CSASLTGKLYEQYF
CDR3 DNA: TGCAGTGCTAGCCTGACAGGGAAGCTTTACGAGCAGTACTTC

D gene: .
V gene: TRBV5-1
clone size: many
J gene: TRBJ1-2
CDR3 protein: CASSFAGQGGYTF
CDR3 DNA: TGCGCCAGCAGCTTTGCGGGACAAGGCGGCTACACCTTC

D gene: .
V gene: TRBV29-1
clone size: many
J gene: TRBJ1-1
CDR3 protein: CSVVQHREATEAFF
CDR3 DNA: TGCAGCGTTGTACAACACCGGGAGGCCACTGAAGCTTTCTTT

D gene: TRBD2
V gene: TRBV5-6
clone size: few
J gene: TRBJ2-5
CDR3 protein: CASSLAFLAGEETQYF
CDR3 DNA: TGTGCCAGCAGCTTGGCCTTCCTAGCGGGAGAAGAGACCCAGTACTTC

D gene: .
V gene: TRBV27
clone size: many
J gene: TRBJ1-2
CDR3 protein: CASSKGEYYGYTF
CDR3 DNA: TGTGCCAGCAGTAAGGGAGAGTACTATGGCTACACCTTC

D gene: .
V gene: TRBV27
clone size: many
J gene: TRBJ1-4
CDR3 protein: CASSLRGTNEKLFF
CDR3 DNA: TGTGCCAGCAGTCTAAGGGGGACTAATGAAAAACTGTTTTTT

D gene: TRBD2
V gene: TRBV19
clone size: many
J gene: TRBJ2-3
CDR3 protein: CASSIESGGVTDTQYF
CDR3 DNA: TGTGCCAGTAGTATCGAGAGCGGGGGGGTCACAGATACGCAGTATTTT

D gene: .
V gene: TRBV12-3/TRBV12-4
clone size: many
J gene: TRBJ2-2
CDR3 protein: CASSLWLSSGELFF
CDR3 DNA: TGTGCCAGCAGTTTATGGCTTAGTAGCGGGGAGCTGTTTTTT

D gene: TRBD2
V gene: TRBV29-1
clone size: many
J gene: TRBJ2-3
CDR3 protein: CSVDLPSGLWSDTQYF
CDR3 DNA: TGCAGCGTTGATCTTCCTAGCGGGTTATGGTCAGATACGCAGTATTTT

D gene: .
V gene: TRBV20-1
clone size: many
J gene: TRBJ2-2
CDR3 protein: CSAPWVEYTGELFF
CDR3 DNA: TGCAGTGCCCCATGGGTAGAATACACCGGGGAGCTGTTTTTT

D gene: TRBD2
V gene: TRBV7-2
clone size: many
J gene: TRBJ2-1
CDR3 protein: CASSYVAGNEQFF
CDR3 DNA: TGTGCCAGCAGCTACGTAGCGGGGAATGAGCAGTTCTTC

D gene: TRBD1
V gene: TRBV6-1
clone size: many
J gene: TRBJ1-5
CDR3 protein: CASTTKGQGNNQPQHF
CDR3 DNA: TGTGCCAGCACCACAAAGGGACAGGGCAACAATCAGCCCCAGCATTTT

D gene: TRBD1
V gene: TRBV20-1
clone size: .
J gene: TRBJ1-2
CDR3 protein: CSATQGASTLYGYTF
CDR3 DNA: TGCAGTGCGACACAGGGGGCAAGTACCCTCTATGGCTACACCTTC

D gene: TRBD2
V gene: TRBV12-3/TRBV12-4
clone size: many
J gene: TRBJ2-1
CDR3 protein: CASSPGLGGNEQFF
CDR3 DNA: TGTGCCAGCAGTCCGGGACTAGGGGGCAATGAGCAGTTCTTC

D gene: TRBD2
V gene: TRBV4-2
clone size: .
J gene: TRBJ2-1
CDR3 protein: CASSQVGLAGGLLGAYNEQFF
CDR3 DNA: TGTGCCAGCAGCCAAGTCGGACTAGCGGGAGGGCTCCTCGGTGCCTACAATGAGCAGTTCTTC

D gene: TRBD1
V gene: TRBV19
clone size: .
J gene: TRBJ2-7
CDR3 protein: CASSIGTGGIYEQYF
CDR3 DNA: TGTGCCAGTAGTATCGGGACAGGGGGCATCTACGAGCAGTACTTC

D gene: .
V gene: TRBV20-1
clone size: many
J gene: TRBJ2-5
CDR3 protein: CSARDYRAGQYF
CDR3 DNA: TGCAGTGCTAGAGATTATAGGGCGGGCCAGTACTTC

D gene: .
V gene: TRBV3-1
clone size: .
J gene: TRBJ2-3
CDR3 protein: CASSQYGRRNTDTQYF
CDR3 DNA: TGTGCCAGCAGCCAATATGGGCGTAGGAACACAGATACGCAGTATTTT

D gene: .
V gene: TRBV11-2
clone size: many
J gene: TRBJ1-6
CDR3 protein: CASSWEASYNSPLHF
CDR3 DNA: TGTGCCAGCAGCTGGGAGGCCTCCTATAATTCACCCCTCCACTTT

D gene: .
V gene: TRBV9
clone size: many
J gene: TRBJ2-2
CDR3 protein: CASSVNALNTGELFF
CDR3 DNA: TGTGCCAGCAGCGTAAACGCTCTAAACACCGGGGAGCTGTTTTTT